This TCR beta chain was identified in a study of blood T cell repertoires in COVID-19. Study at large: Donors in the United States, Italy and Spain gave samples during acute or convalescent COVID-19. In each case, the material was cDNA or gDNA derived from T cells, B-cell-depleted T cells, or PBMCs.

This CDR3 is 16 amino acids long. CDR1 and CDR2 (germline): SGHAT, FQDESV (reference sequence). V lost 5 bases and J 1 base, leaving 16 bases between the germline ends. Per the original data handling: Amplification with reference gene primers provided the estimates of nucleated cell counts. The data were produced by immunoSEQ multiplex PCR, yet TCRdb's version contains in-frame clones alone and is incomplete. Clonal size and the V and J genes are those of that table, whereas D and trimming came from the DNA. The sample yields over 90,000 clones, approximately 89% seen once. The origin of this receptor is a woman aged 80 or over in a cohort sampled during active COVID-19. V is TRBV11-1 and J is TRBJ2-3; TRBD2 might be the D (5 bases). Material for sequencing was peripheral blood. CDR3 region: CASSTRGLIGTDTQYF. The CDR3 coding sequence is TGTGCCAGCAGCACCCGAGGACTCATAGGCACAGATACGCAGTATTTT.